The source of this T cell receptor (beta chain) is a study of blood T cell repertoires in COVID-19. Study information: Sites across the United States, Italy and Spain contributed samples from acute and convalescent COVID-19. Nucleic acid was either cDNA or gDNA, and it came from T cells, B-cell-depleted T cells, or PBMCs.

CDR3 length equals 15 residues. CDR1 SGHTA and CDR2 FQGNSA come from the germline V gene. V lost 5 bases, J lost 4 bases, and 8 bases stayed unmatched. In the study's own analysis: The authors estimated nucleated cell counts from reference gene primer amplification. Only in-frame clones appear in the TCRdb table, and some are missing; sequencing was by immunoSEQ multiplex PCR. That table gives V, J and clone size, and the DNA gave D and trimming. The top ten hold about 4.8% of the sample, which has 250,000 or so clones, roughly 80% seen once. The genes are TRBV7-2 and TRBJ1-1, with 9 positions matching TRBD1. The receptor's source is a woman between 65 and 79 years old with acute or convalescent COVID-19. Material: peripheral blood. The CDR3 protein is CASSPTGGVFTEAFF. CDR3 DNA: TGTGCCAGCAGCCCGACAGGGGGGGTTTTCACTGAAGCTTTCTTT.